This TCR beta chain is drawn from a study of blood T cell repertoires in COVID-19. The wider study: COVID-19 samples, acute and convalescent, were from the United States, Italy and Spain. Nucleic acid was either cDNA or gDNA, and it came from T cells, B-cell-depleted T cells, or PBMCs.

Using immunoSEQ multiplex PCR, the repertoire was profiled, and TCRdb retains in-frame clones only, with some absent. The data hold about 380,000 clones, with about 85% observed a single time. Germline loops: CDR1 MNHEY, CDR2 SMNVEV (reference sequence). V shed 2 bases and J shed 11 bases, with 15 bases lying between them. The CDR3 is 13 residues long. The rearrangement uses TRBV27 and TRBJ1-1; D ambiguous. The sample taken for sequencing was peripheral blood. The clonotype comes from a woman between 18 and 29 years old with acute or convalescent COVID-19. The CDR3 loop is CASSLGYLDWAFF. CDR3 bases: TGTGCCAGCAGTTTAGGTTACCTAGATTGGGCTTTCTTT.